Ten or more counts support the clone carrying this T cell receptor beta chain. Its antigen is still unknown. TCRdb re-called the reads with MiXCR, one entry per CDR3 protein. The table has 200,000 to 300,000 distinct CDR3 sequences, around 9% seen once. This sample was included in a study of T cell repertoires in cytomegalovirus infection. Findings and caveats of the study: The study found HLA-C-restricted CMV-specific TCR beta clonotypes dominating the ex vivo response.

In germline, CDR1 is SGHTA, CDR2 FQGNSA. V lost 3 bases and J lost 7; bases outside the gene matches: 11. This CDR3 has 15 residues. This TCR derives from a human donor in good health (CMV status not recorded). Some clones in this sample may be carry-over from other donors' samples. The V gene is TRBV7-2, the J gene TRBJ1-1, with 7 nucleotides matching TRBD1. Sequences were obtained from PBMCs. In nucleotides, the CDR3 is TGTGCCAGCAGCTTCACAAACATCAACAGGGGTGAAGCTTTCTTT. Its translation is CASSFTNINRGEAFF.